This T cell receptor (beta chain) was recorded in a study of OX40 agonist ivuxolimab in advanced cancers. Study-wide context: Patients got intravenous ivuxolimab at 0.01 to 10 mg/kg every 2 weeks. A mean age of roughly 60 years, range about 20 to 79, was recorded, and over 65% were male. Earlier treatment with anti-PD-1, anti-PD-L1 or anti-CTLA-4 was permitted, and over 35% had received some.

Some clones are missing from TCRdb's copy, which holds only in-frame ones; the method was immunoSEQ multiplex PCR. This sample has under 100,000 clones, with 90% to 95% found just once. The CDR3 covers 17 residues. Trimming took 8 bases from V and 5 from J; bases not matched to a gene: 11. The germline gives CDR1 MDHEN, CDR2 SYDVKM. Comment on this clone: Its antigen is unidentified.

Study-level results: At 0.1 to 3.0 mg/kg and by week 6, CD4+ and CD8+ T cells in the blood had expanded clonally.

This specimen consisted of CD4+ or CD8+ T cells sorted from blood, obtained in a trial of the OX40 agonist ivuxolimab. The rearrangement links TRBV28 to TRBJ2-3, with 15 bases that match TRBD2. The clonotype comes from an adult with an advanced solid tumor such as melanoma, head and neck, liver or kidney cancer. CDR3 DNA sequence: TGTGCCAGCTACGACGGACTAGCGGGAGGGTGGAAAGATACGCAGTATTTT. Its translation is CASYDGLAGGWKDTQYF. Full variable domain (outside the CDR3, taken from reference TRBV28 and TRBJ2-3): DVKVTQSSRYLVKRTGEKVFLECVQDMDHENMFWYRQDPGLGLRLIYFSYDVKMKEKGDIPEGYSVSREKKERFSLILESASTNQTSMYLCASYDGLAGGWKDTQYFGPGTRLTVL.